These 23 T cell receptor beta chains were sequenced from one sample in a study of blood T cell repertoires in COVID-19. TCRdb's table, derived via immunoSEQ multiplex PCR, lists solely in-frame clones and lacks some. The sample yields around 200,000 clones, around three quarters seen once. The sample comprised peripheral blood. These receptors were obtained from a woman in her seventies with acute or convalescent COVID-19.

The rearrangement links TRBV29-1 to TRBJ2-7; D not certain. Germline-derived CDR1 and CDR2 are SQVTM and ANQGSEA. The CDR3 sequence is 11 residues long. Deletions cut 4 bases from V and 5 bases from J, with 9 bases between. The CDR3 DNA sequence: TGCAGCGTTGTGGCTGATCACGAGCAGTACTTC. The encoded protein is CSVVADHEQYF.

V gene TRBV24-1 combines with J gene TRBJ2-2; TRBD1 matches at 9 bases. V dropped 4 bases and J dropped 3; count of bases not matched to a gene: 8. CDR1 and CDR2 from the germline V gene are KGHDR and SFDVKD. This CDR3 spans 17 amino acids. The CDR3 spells CATSDPRTGDHTGELFF. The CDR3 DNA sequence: TGTGCCACCAGTGACCCCAGGACAGGGGACCACACCGGGGAGCTGTTTTTT.

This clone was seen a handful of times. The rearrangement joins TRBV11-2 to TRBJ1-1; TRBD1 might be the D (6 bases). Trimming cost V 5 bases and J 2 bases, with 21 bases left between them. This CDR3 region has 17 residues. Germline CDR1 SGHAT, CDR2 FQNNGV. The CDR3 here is CASSRFGAGGLNTEAFF. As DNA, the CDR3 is TGTGCCAGCAGCCGGTTCGGGGCGGGGGGCTTAAACACTGAAGCTTTCTTT. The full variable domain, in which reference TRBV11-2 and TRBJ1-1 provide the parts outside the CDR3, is EAGVAQSPRYKIIEKRQSVAFWCNPISGHATLYWYQQILGQGPKLLIQFQNNGVVDDSQLPKDRFSAERLKGVDSTLKIQPAKLEDSAVYLCASSRFGAGGLNTEAFFGQGTRLTVV.

CDR3 DNA sequence: TGTGCCAGCAGCTTGGTGTTGCAGGGGGAGTCACCCCTCCACTTT. It encodes CASSLVLQGESPLHF. The V call is TRBV5-5, the J call TRBJ1-6; 7 positions agree with TRBD1. V was pared by 0 bases and J by 10 bases, with 7 bases of the junction left unmatched. Germline loops: CDR1 SGHKS, CDR2 YYEKEE (reference sequence). This CDR3 contains 15 residues.

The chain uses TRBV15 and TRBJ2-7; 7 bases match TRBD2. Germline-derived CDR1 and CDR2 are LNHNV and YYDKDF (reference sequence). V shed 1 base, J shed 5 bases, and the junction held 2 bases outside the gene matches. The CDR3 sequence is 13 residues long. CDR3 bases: TGTGCCACCAGCAGAGGGCTAGCGGACGAGCAGTACTTC. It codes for CATSRGLADEQYF.

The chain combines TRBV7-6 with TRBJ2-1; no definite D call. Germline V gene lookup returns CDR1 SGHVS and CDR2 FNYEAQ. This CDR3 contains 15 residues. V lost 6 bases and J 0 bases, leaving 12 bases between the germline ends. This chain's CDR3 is CASRPSRSSYNEQFF. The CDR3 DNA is TGTGCCAGCAGACCGAGCCGGAGCTCCTACAATGAGCAGTTCTTC.

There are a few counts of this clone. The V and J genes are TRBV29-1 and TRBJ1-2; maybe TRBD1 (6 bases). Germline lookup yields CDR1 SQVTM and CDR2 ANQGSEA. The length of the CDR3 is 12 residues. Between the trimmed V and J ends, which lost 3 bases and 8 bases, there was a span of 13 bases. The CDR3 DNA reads TGCAGCGTTGATCAGGGGATAGGAGGCTACACCTTC. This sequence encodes CSVDQGIGGYTF.

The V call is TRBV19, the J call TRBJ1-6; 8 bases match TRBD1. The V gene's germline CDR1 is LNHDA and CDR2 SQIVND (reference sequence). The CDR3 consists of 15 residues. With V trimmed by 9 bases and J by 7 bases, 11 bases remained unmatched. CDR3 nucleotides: TGTGCCAGCGAGCAAGGACAGGGAGAGAATTCACCCCTCCACTTT. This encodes CASEQGQGENSPLHF.

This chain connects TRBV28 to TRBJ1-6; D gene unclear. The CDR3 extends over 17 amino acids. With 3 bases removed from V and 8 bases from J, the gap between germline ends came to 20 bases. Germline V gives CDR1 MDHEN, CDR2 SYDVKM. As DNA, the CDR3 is TGTGCCAGCAGTTTGGGAGACGCCCGTTCTTTTTATTCACCCCTCCACTTT. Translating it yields CASSLGDARSFYSPLHF. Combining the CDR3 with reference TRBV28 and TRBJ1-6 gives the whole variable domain DVKVTQSSRYLVKRTGEKVFLECVQDMDHENMFWYRQDPGLGLRLIYFSYDVKMKEKGDIPEGYSVSREKKERFSLILESASTNQTSMYLCASSLGDARSFYSPLHFGNGTRLTVT.

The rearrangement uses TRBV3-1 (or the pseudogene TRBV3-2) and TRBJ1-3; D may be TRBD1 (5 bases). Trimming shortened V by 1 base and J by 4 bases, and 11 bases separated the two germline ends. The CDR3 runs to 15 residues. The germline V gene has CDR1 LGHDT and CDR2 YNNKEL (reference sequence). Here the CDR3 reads CASSQGDSEGNTIYF. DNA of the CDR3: TGTGCCAGCAGCCAAGGGGACTCAGAGGGAAACACCATATATTTT.

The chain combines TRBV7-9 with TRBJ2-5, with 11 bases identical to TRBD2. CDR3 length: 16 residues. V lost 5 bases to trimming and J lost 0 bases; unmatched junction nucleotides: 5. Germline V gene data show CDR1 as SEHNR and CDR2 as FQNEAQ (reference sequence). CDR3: CASSPRLAGNQETQYF. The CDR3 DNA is TGTGCCAGCAGCCCCAGACTAGCGGGGAACCAAGAGACCCAGTACTTC.

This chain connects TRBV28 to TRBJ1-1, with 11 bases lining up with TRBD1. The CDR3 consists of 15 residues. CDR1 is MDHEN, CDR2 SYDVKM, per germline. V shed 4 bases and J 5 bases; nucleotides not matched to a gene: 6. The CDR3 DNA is TGTGCCAGCAGTTCCCCGGGGACAGGGGGAACTGAAGCTTTCTTT. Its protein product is CASSSPGTGGTEAFF.

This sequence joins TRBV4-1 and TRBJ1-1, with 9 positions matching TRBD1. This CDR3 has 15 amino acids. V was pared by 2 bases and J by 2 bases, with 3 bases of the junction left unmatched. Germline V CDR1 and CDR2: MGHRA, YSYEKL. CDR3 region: CASSQRDRDNTEAFF. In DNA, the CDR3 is TGCGCCAGCAGCCAAAGGGACAGGGATAACACTGAAGCTTTCTTT.

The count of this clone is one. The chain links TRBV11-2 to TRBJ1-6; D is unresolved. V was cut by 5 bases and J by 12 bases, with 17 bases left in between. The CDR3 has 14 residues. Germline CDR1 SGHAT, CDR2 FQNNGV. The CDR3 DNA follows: TGTGCCAGCAGCCCTGACGGAGTAAAGGTACCCCTCCACTTT. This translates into CASSPDGVKVPLHF.

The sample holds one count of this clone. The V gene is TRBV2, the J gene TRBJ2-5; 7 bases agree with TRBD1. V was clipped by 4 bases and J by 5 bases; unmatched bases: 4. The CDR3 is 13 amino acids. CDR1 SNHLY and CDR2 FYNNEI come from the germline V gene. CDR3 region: CASSVQGTETQYF. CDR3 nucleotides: TGTGCCAGCAGTGTACAGGGGACGGAGACCCAGTACTTC. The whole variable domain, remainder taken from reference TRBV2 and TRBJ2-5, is EPEVTQTPSHQVTQMGQEVILRCVPISNHLYFYWYRQILGQKVEFLVSFYNNEISEKSEIFDDQFSVERPDGSNFTLKIRSTKLEDSAMYFCASSVQGTETQYFGPGTRLLVL.

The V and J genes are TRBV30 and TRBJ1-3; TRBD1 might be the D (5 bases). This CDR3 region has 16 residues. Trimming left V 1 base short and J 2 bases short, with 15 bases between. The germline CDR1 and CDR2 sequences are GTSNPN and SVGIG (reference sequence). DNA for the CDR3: TGTGCCTGGAGTGAAGGTTGGGGCGCCGCTGGAAACACCATATATTTT. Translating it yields CAWSEGWGAAGNTIYF.

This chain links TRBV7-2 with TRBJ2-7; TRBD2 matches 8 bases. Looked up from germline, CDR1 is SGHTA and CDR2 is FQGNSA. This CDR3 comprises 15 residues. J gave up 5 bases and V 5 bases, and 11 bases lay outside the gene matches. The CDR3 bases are TGTGCCAGCAGCCTCTCGAGCGGGAGACAAGACGAGCAGTACTTC. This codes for CASSLSSGRQDEQYF. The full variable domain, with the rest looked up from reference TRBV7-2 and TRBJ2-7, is GAGVSQSPSNKVTEKGKDVELRCDPISGHTALYWYRQSLGQGLEFLIYFQGNSAPDKSGLPSDRFSAERTGGSVSTLTIQRTQQEDSAVYLCASSLSSGRQDEQYFGPGTRLTVT.

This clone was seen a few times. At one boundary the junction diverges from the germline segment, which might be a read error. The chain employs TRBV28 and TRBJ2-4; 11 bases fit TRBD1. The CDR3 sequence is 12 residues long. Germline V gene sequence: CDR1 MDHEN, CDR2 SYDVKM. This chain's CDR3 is CASSLRDRGFNF. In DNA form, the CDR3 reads TGTGCCAGCAGTTTAAGGGACAGGGGGTTCAACTTC.

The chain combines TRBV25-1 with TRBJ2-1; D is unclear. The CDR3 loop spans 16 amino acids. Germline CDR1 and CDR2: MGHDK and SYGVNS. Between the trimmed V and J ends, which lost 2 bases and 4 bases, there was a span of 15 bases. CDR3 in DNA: TGTGCCAGCAGTGAAATCGGGTTCGGAATTTACAATGAGCAGTTCTTC. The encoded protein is CASSEIGFGIYNEQFF.

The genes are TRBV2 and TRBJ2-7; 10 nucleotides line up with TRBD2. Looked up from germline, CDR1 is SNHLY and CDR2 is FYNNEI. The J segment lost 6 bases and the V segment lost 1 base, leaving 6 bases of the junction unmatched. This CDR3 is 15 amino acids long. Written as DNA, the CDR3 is TGTGCCAGCAGTGAAGGGCTAGCGGGAGTAGGCGAGCAGTACTTC. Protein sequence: CASSEGLAGVGEQYF. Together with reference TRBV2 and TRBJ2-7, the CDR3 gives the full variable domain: EPEVTQTPSHQVTQMGQEVILRCVPISNHLYFYWYRQILGQKVEFLVSFYNNEISEKSEIFDDQFSVERPDGSNFTLKIRSTKLEDSAMYFCASSEGLAGVGEQYFGPGTRLTVT.

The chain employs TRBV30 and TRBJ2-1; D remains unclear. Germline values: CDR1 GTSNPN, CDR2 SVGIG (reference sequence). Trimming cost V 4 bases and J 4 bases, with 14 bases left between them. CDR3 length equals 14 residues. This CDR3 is CAWNKPIVYNEQFF. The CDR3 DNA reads TGTGCCTGGAATAAACCTATCGTTTACAATGAGCAGTTCTTC.

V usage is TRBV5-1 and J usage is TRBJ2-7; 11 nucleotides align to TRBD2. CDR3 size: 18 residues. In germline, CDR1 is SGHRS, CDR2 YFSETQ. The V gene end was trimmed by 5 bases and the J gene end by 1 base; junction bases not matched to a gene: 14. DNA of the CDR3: TGCGCCAGCAGGCCCACTAGCGGGAGTTTCTCTAGGTCCTACGAGCAGTACTTC. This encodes CASRPTSGSFSRSYEQYF.

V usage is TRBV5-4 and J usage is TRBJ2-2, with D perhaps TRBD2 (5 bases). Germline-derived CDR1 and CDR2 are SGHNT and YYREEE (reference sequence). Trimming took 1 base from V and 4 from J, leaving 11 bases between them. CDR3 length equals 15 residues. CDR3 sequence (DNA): TGTGCCAGCAGCTTGACTAGTTTTAGCACCGGGGAGCTGTTTTTT. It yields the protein CASSLTSFSTGELFF.